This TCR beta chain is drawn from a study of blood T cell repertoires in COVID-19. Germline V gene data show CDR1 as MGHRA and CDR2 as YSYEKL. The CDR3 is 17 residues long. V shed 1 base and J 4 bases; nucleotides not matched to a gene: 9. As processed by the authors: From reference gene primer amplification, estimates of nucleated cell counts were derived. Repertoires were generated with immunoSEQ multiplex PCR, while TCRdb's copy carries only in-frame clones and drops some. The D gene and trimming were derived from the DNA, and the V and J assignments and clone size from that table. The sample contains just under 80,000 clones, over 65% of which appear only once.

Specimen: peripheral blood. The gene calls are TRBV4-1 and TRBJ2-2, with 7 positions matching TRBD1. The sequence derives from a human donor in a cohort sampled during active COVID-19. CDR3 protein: CASSQVPGGRGTGELFF. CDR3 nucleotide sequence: TGCGCCAGCAGCCAAGTGCCAGGGGGTAGGGGCACCGGGGAGCTGTTTTTT.